The clone carrying this T cell receptor (beta chain) was seen only a few times. Its antigen remains unknown. The data stem from a study of T cell repertoires in cytomegalovirus infection. Study details: CMV epitopes in the study were HLA-C-restricted (recently identified) and HLA-B-restricted (well studied). CMV infection together with matching HLA type was indicated by public TCR beta signatures.

The CDR3 contains 12 residues. CDR1 MNHEY and CDR2 SMNVEV come from the germline V gene (reference sequence). Trimming shortened V by 4 bases and J by 9 bases, and 10 bases separated the two germline ends. TCRdb recomputed calls from the reads with MiXCR, one row per CDR3 protein. The sample records approximately 300,000 distinct CDR3 sequences, 25% being singletons. Study results and limitations: Carriers of CMV and the relevant HLA type were discriminated by public TCR beta frequency.

Sequenced here: cultured PBMCs, sampled from culture after CMV antigen stimulation. The rearrangement joins TRBV27 to TRBJ2-1, with a tentative D call TRBD2 (6 bases). This clonotype was sampled from a human donor in good health (CMV status not recorded). Some clones in this sample may be carry-over from other donors' samples. DNA for the CDR3: TGTGCCAGCAGTTCGGGGACTGTTGAGCAGTTCTTC. Translating it yields CASSSGTVEQFF.